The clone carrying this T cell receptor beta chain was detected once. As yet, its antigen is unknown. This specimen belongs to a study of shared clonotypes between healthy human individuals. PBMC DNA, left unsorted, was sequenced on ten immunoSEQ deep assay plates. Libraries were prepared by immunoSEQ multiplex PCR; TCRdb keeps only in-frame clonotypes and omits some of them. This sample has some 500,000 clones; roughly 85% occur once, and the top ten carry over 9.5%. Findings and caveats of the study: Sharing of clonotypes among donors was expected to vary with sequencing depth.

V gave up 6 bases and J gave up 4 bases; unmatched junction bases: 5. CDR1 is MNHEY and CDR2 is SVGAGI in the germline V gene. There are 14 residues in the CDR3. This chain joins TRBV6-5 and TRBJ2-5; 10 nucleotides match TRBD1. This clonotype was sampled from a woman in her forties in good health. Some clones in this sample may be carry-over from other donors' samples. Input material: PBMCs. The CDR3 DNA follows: TGTGCCAGCAGATCCGGGACAGGGGTAGAGACCCAGTACTTC. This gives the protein CASRSGTGVETQYF.